This T cell receptor beta chain was profiled in a study of blood T cell repertoires in COVID-19 (TCRdb year 2020). Notes on the research overall: The collaborator samples originated in the United States, Italy and Spain and spanned the acute and convalescent phases of COVID-19. The material from the prospective study consisted of cDNA or gDNA derived from T cells, B-cell-depleted T cells, or PBMCs. The dataset comprised deeply sampled blood TCRbeta repertoires from subjects exposed to, actively infected with, or recovered from COVID-19. The repertoires were released in a freely available public database meant as a resource for research on the immune response to SARS-CoV-2. Samples came from the ongoing ImmuneRACE study (first 160 participants) plus 1,254 subjects from 6 global collaborators. Sample metadata almost always included a de-identified subject ID, COVID-19 status, age in years and sex. Where available, HLA class I and class II types were obtained from metadata supplied by the sample provider rather than from assay-based typing. What the study reported, not specific to this receptor: The amount of clinical and demographic metadata varied by source and participant and was provided uncurated.

This clone was observed once. The antigen this receptor binds is unknown. No qualities accompany the bases; no much larger clone lies one base away. The sample has other DNA sequences that encode this CDR3 too. TCRbeta CDR3 regions were amplified from genomic DNA by means of the immunoSEQ Assay, a bias-controlled multiplex PCR. Per the source publication's procedure: The number of nucleated cells in each sample was estimated from the amplification of reference gene primers within the assay. Sequence reads were collapsed and filtered to measure the absolute abundance of every unique TCRbeta CDR3 rearrangement. For each sample, productive Simpson clonality was calculated by taking the square root of Simpson's diversity index across productive rearrangements. The table was pulled from immuneACCESS by TCRdb, which kept in-frame rearrangements only. Such tables lose some clones; where checked, under half of the loss comes from unresolved V genes, and the rest has no known cause. V and J calls and clone size are given by that table; D and trimming were obtained from the DNA. In all, the sample holds some 260,000 clones, and about three quarters of those were seen once. Of the sample, more than 2.5% is held by the ten largest clones.

Whole blood was collected in K2EDTA tubes by collaborating institutions according to the institutions' own protocols. Collaborator samples were shipped for TCRbeta analysis as frozen whole blood, isolated PBMCs, or DNA extracted from either sample type. The CDR3 numbers 15 residues from cysteine through phenylalanine. Just the 45-base CDR3 DNA is kept, in frame starting at base 1. V is trimmed back by 5 bases and J by 4 bases, and the junction contains 4 bases that no gene match accounts for. CDR1 is given as SGHNT and CDR2 as YENEEA, both from the germline V gene. The rearranged segments are TRBV11-3 and TRBJ2-1; a stretch of 11 junction bases matches TRBD2. The sequenced sample was peripheral blood. The clonotype originates from a woman of 80 years or more with acute or convalescent COVID-19. CDR3 reads: CASSLGLADYNEQFF. The DNA sequence is as follows: TGTGCCAGCAGCCTGGGACTAGCGGATTACAATGAGCAGTTCTTC.